This T cell receptor beta chain was identified during a study of memory CD4+ T cells and cytomegalovirus serostatus. Study overall: Healthy Belgian adult donors included 9 or 10 CMV-positive and approximately 25 CMV-negative people.

General study findings and limits: A US-trained random forest predicted CMV serostatus with median AUC around 0.9.

Single viable CD3+CD4+CD8-CD45RO+ cells were sorted as the memory CD4+ T cells. Serum IgG to CMV pp150, pp28, p38 and p52 defined serostatus. After thawing, CD4+ T cells were positively selected. V was shortened by 3 bases and J by 1 base, with 1 base between the two germline ends. Germline V CDR1 and CDR2: MNHNS, SASEGT. The CDR3 length is 12 residues. Only in-frame clones appear in the TCRdb table, and some are missing; sequencing was by immunoSEQ multiplex PCR. The sample has about 50,000 clones, 82% seen once. On this clone itself: The antigen is not known. The same CDR3 can be traced to other DNA sequences in this sample.

Sequences were obtained from memory CD4+ T cells from blood. The source is an adult in good health and CMV-seronegative. This chain links TRBV6-1 with TRBJ1-5; no clear D. The CDR3, as DNA: TGTGCCAGCAGTGAGAGCAATCAGCCCCAGCATTTT. Protein: CASSESNQPQHF.